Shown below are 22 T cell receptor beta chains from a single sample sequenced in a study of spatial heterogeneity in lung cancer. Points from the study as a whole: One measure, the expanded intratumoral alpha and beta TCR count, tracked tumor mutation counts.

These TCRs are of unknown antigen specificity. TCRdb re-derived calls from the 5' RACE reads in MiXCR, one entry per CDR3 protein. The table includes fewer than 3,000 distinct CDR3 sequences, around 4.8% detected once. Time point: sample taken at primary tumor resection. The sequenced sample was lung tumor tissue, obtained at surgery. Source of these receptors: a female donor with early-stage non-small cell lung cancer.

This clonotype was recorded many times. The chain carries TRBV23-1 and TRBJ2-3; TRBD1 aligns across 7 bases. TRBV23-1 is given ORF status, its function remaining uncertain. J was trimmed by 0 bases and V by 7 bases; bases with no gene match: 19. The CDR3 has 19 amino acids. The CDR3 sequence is CASKAPRPGQLTSTDTQYF. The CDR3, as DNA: TGCGCCAGCAAAGCTCCCCGACCGGGACAGCTAACTAGCACAGATACGCAGTATTTT.

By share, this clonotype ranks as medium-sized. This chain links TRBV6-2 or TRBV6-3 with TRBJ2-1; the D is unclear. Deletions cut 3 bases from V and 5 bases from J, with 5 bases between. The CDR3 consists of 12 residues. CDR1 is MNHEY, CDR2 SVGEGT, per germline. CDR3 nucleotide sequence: TGTGCCAGCAGTTATACGGACAATGAGCAGTTCTTC. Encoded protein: CASSYTDNEQFF.

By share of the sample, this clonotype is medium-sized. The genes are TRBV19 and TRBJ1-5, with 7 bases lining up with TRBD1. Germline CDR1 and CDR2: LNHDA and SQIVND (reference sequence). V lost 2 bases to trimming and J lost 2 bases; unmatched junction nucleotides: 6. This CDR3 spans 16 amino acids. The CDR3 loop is CASSISGQPRNQPQHF. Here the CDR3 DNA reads TGTGCCAGTAGTATATCGGGACAGCCACGCAATCAGCCCCAGCATTTT.

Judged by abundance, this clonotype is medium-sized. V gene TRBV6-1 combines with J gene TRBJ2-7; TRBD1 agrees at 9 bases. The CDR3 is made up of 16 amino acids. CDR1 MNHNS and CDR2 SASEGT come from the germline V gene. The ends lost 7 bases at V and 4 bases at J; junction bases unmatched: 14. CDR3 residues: CASTMERSGQGYEQYF. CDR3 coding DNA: TGTGCCAGCACGATGGAGCGGTCCGGACAGGGGTACGAGCAGTACTTC.

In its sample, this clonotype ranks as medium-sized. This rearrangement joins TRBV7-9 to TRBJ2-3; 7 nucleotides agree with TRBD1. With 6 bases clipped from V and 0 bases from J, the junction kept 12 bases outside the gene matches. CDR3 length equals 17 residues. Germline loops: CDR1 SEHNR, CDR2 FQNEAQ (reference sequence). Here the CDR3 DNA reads TGTGCCAGCAGATCAGGACAGGAAACGCCTAGCACAGATACGCAGTATTTT. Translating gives CASRSGQETPSTDTQYF.

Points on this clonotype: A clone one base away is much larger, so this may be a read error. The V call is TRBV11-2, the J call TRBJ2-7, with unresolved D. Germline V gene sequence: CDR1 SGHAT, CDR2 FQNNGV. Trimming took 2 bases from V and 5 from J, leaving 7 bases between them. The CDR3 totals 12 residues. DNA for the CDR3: TGTGCCAGCAGCTTATTAAACGACGAGCAGTACTTC. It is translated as CASSLLNDEQYF.

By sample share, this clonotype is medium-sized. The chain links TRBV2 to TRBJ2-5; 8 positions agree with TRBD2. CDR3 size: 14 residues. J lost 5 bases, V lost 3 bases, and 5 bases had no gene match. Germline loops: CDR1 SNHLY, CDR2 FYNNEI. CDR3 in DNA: TGTGCCAGCAGTGAGAACGGGAGGGGGGAGACCCAGTACTTC. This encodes CASSENGRGETQYF.

The CDR3 spells CAWNEDRNKKQHF. The CDR3, as DNA: TGTGCCTGGAACGAAGATAGAAATAAGAAACAGCATTTT. The J gene is TRBJ1-5, the V gene TRBV30, with D unclear. Germline V CDR1 and CDR2: GTSNPN, SVGIG (reference sequence). The V gene lost 4 bases and the J gene lost 13 bases, with 20 bases spanning the gap. The CDR3 length is 13 residues.

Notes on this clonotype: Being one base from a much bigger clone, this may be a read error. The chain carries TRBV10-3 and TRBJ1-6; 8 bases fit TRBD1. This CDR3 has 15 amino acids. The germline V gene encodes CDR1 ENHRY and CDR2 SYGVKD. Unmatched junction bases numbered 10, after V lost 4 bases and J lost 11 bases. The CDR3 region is CAISGPDRASAPLHF. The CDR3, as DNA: TGTGCCATCAGTGGCCCGGACAGGGCGAGTGCACCCCTCCACTTT.

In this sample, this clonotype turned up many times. CDR3 in amino acids: CVPAYRSPLHF. The DNA of the CDR3 is TGTGTTCCGGCTTATCGATCACCCCTCCACTTT. The chain links TRBV19 to TRBJ1-6; no clear D gene. CDR3 length: 11 amino acids. Germline-derived CDR1 and CDR2 are LNHDA and SQIVND (reference sequence).

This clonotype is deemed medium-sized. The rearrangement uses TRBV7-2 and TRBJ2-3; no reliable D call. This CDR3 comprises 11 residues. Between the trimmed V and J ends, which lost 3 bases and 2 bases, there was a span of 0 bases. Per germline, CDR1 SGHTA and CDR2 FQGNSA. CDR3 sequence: CASSFTDTQYF. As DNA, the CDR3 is TGTGCCAGCAGCTTCACAGATACGCAGTATTTT.

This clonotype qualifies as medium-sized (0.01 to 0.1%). CDR3 loop: CASSLYPGGEETQYF. The CDR3 nucleotides read TGTGCCAGCAGCTTATACCCAGGGGGGGAAGAGACCCAGTACTTC. The chain carries TRBV11-2 and TRBJ2-5; tentatively, D is TRBD1 or TRBD2 (7 bases each). CDR3 size: 15 residues. Trimming took off 2 bases at V and 3 bases at J, with 13 bases between the two ends. Germline V lookup: CDR1 SGHAT, CDR2 FQNNGV.

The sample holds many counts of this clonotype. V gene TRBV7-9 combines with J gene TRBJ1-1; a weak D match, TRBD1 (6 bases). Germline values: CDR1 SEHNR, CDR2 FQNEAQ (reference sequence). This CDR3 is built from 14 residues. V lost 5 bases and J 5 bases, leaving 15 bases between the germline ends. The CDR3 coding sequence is TGTGCCAGCAGCCTTTCCAACAGGGTTACTGAAGCTTTCTTT. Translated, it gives CASSLSNRVTEAFF.

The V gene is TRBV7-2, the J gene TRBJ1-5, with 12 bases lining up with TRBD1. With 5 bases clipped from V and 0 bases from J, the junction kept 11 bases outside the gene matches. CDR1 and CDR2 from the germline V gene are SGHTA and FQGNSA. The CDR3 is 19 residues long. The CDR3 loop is CASSPSPGQGAVSNQPQHF. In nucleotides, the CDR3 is TGTGCCAGCAGCCCATCTCCGGGACAGGGGGCGGTTAGCAATCAGCCCCAGCATTTT.

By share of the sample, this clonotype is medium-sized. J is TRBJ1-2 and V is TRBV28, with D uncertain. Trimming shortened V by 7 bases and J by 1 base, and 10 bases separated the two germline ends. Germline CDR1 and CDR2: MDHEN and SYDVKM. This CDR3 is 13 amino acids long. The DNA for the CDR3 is TGTGCCAGCAACCCGTCAAATAACTATGGCTACACCTTC. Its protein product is CASNPSNNYGYTF.

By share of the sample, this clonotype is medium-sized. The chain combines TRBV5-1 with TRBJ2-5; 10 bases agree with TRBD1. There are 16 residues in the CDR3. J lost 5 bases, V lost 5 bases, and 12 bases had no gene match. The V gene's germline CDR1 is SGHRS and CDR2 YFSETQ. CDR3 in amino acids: CASRNRGQGITETQYF. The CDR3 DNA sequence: TGCGCCAGCAGAAATCGGGGACAGGGGATCACGGAGACCCAGTACTTC.

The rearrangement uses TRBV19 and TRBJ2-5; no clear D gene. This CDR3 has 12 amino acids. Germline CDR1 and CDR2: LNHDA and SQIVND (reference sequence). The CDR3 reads CESSMGKETQYF. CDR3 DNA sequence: TGTGAAAGTAGTATGGGAAAAGAGACCCAGTACTTC. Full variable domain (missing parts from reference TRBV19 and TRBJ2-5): DGGITQSPKYLFRKEGQNVTLSCEQNLNHDAMYWYRQDPGQGLRLIYYSQIVNDFQKGDIAEGYSVSREKKESFPLTVTSAQKNPTAFYLCESSMGKETQYFGPGTRLLVL.

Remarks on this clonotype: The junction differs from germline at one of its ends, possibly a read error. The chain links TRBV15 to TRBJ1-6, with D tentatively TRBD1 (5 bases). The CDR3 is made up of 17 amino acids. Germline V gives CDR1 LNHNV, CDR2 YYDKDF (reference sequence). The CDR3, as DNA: TGTGCCACCAGCAGAGACCCTGCAGGGCTCTATAATGCACCCCTCCACTTT. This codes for CATSRDPAGLYNAPLHF.

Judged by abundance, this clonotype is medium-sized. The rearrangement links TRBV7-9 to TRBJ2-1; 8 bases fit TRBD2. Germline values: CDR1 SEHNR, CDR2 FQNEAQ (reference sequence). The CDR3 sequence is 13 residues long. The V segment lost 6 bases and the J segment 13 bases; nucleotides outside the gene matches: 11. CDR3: CASSSSGPSVQFF. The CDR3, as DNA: TGTGCCAGCAGTTCTAGCGGGCCTAGCGTACAGTTCTTC.

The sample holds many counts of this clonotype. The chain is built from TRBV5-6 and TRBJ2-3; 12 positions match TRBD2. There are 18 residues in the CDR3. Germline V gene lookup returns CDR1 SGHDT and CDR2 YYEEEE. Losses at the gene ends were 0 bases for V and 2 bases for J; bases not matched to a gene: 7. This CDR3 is CASSLGLAGDPITDTQYF. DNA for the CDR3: TGTGCCAGCAGCTTGGGACTAGCGGGGGACCCTATCACAGATACGCAGTATTTT.

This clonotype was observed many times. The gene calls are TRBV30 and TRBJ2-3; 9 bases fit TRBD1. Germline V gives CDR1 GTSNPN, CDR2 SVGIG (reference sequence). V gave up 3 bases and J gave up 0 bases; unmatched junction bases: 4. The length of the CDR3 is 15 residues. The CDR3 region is CAWRKQGASTDTQYF. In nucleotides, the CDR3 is TGTGCCTGGAGAAAACAGGGGGCGAGCACAGATACGCAGTATTTT.

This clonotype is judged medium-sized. The CDR3, as DNA: TGCAGTGCTAGAGATCTACAGGGGGCGCGCTACGAGCAGTACTTC. Protein product: CSARDLQGARYEQYF. This chain joins TRBV20-1 and TRBJ2-7; the match to TRBD1 covers 9 bases. V gave up 0 bases and J gave up 3 bases; unmatched junction bases: 6. The CDR3 covers 15 residues. CDR1 is DFQATT and CDR2 is SNEGSKA in the germline V gene (reference sequence).